Sequencing of this T cell receptor beta chain was carried out in a study of blood T cell repertoires in COVID-19. This CDR3 contains 13 residues. Trimming removed 2 bases from V and 6 bases from J, with 11 bases in between. CDR1 and CDR2 from the germline V gene are MNHEY and SVGEGT. The data were produced by immunoSEQ multiplex PCR, yet TCRdb's version contains in-frame clones alone and is incomplete. Here the sample spans about 160,000 clones, approximately 95% being singletons. The V gene is TRBV6-2 or TRBV6-3, the J gene TRBJ2-7, with D possibly matching TRBD2 (5 bases). The sample taken for sequencing was peripheral blood. This clonotype was sampled from a woman between 50 and 59 years old with acute or convalescent COVID-19. The CDR3 reads CASSYGEGPEQYF. In DNA form, the CDR3 reads TGTGCCAGCAGTTACGGCGAGGGTCCCGAGCAGTACTTC.